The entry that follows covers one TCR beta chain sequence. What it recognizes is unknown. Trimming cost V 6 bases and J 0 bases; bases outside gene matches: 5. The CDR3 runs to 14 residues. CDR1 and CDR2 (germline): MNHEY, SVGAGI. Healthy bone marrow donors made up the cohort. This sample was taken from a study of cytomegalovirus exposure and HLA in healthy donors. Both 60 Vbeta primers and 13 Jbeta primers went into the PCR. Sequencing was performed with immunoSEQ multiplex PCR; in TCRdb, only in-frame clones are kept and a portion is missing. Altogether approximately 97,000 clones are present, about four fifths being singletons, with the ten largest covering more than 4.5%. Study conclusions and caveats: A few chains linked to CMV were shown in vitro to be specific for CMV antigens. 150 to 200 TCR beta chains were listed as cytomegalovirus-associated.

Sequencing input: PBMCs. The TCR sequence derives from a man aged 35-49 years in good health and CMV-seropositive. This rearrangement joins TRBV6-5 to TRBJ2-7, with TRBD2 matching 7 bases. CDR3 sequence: CASRTRGGSYEQYF. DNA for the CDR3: TGTGCCAGCAGAACCCGCGGGGGCTCCTACGAGCAGTACTTC.